Listed here are 13 T cell receptor beta chains from one sample, sequenced in a study of T cells after yellow fever vaccination. TCRdb independently ran MiXCR on the 5' RACE reads; one entry per CDR3 protein. The table lists 400,000 or so distinct CDR3 sequences, under 20% of them singletons. The specimen comprised PBMCs, sampled before the yellow fever booster vaccination. The origin of the receptors is a man aged 18 to 30 who received the YFV17D yellow fever vaccine.

The chain has TRBV7-9 and TRBJ2-2, with D unclear. From germline, CDR1 is SEHNR and CDR2 FQNEAQ (reference sequence). Between the trimmed V and J ends, which lost 5 bases and 0 bases, there was a span of 13 bases. The CDR3 loop spans 16 amino acids. CDR3 in DNA: TGTGCCAGCAGCCAGACATCCACCTCGAACACCGGGGAGCTGTTTTTT. Amino acid sequence: CASSQTSTSNTGELFF.

This clonotype was seen many times. This chain connects TRBV12-3 or TRBV12-4 to TRBJ2-4; D remains unclear. The CDR3 extends over 14 amino acids. Between the trimmed V and J ends, which lost 1 base and 2 bases, there was a span of 6 bases. The CDR3 loop reads CASSLGQSKNIQYF. In DNA, the CDR3 is TGTGCCAGCAGTTTAGGGCAGTCCAAAAACATTCAGTACTTC.

The rearrangement joins TRBV4-1 to TRBJ2-1; D is possibly TRBD2 (5 bases). Between the trimmed V and J ends, which lost 0 bases and 6 bases, there was a span of 12 bases. Germline loops: CDR1 MGHRA, CDR2 YSYEKL. CDR3 length equals 15 residues. The CDR3, as DNA: TGCGCCAGCAGCCAAGACCGGGAAAAACGCAATGAGCAGTTCTTC. Its protein product is CASSQDREKRNEQFF.

The V and J genes are TRBV20-1 and TRBJ2-3; D is undetermined. The V gene lost 2 bases and the J gene lost 6 bases, with 12 bases spanning the gap. CDR1 is DFQATT and CDR2 is SNEGSKA in the germline V gene (reference sequence). The CDR3 extends over 13 amino acids. The CDR3 loop reads CSARPISYDTQYF. The CDR3 DNA follows: TGCAGTGCTAGACCCATTTCGTATGATACGCAGTATTTT.

This clonotype occurred a few times. This rearrangement joins TRBV7-2 to TRBJ1-1; D uncertain. Trimming stripped 3 bases from V and 5 bases from J, with 13 bases between. The germline CDR1 and CDR2 sequences are SGHTA and FQGNSA. This CDR3 is 14 amino acids long. In DNA, the CDR3 is TGTGCCAGCAGCTTTTGGTCAGGACGTACTGAAGCTTTCTTT. The encoded protein is CASSFWSGRTEAFF.

A few counts support this clonotype. This chain uses TRBV4-1 with TRBJ1-1; 9 bases are shared with TRBD1. The germline V gene encodes CDR1 MGHRA and CDR2 YSYEKL. This CDR3 has 14 amino acids. After removal of 1 base from V and 6 bases from J, the junction contained 3 bases not matched to a gene. The CDR3 coding sequence is TGCGCCAGCAGCCAAGGACAGGGGGAAGCTGAAGCTTTCTTT. It yields the protein CASSQGQGEAEAFF.

The rearrangement uses TRBV6-6 and TRBJ1-2, with 7 bases lining up with TRBD1. This CDR3 has 17 residues. V lost 7 bases to trimming and J lost 4 bases; unmatched junction nucleotides: 18. Germline CDR1 MNHNY, CDR2 SVGAGI (reference sequence). The CDR3 reads CASILRGTASPTYGYTF. Written as DNA, the CDR3 is TGTGCCAGCATCCTACGCGGGACAGCATCACCCACCTATGGCTACACCTTC.

This clonotype appeared a few times. CDR3 in DNA: TGCAGCGTTGGGACAGAGGCGAAAGAGACCCAGTACTTC. Translation: CSVGTEAKETQYF. V usage is TRBV29-1 and J usage is TRBJ2-5; D might be TRBD1 (6 bases). Deletions cut 4 bases from V and 3 bases from J, with 12 bases between. The V gene's germline CDR1 is SQVTM and CDR2 ANQGSEA. The CDR3 has 13 amino acids.

The table lists this clonotype with a few counts. The V call is TRBV5-1, the J call TRBJ1-1; a possible D gene is TRBD1 (5 bases). This CDR3 spans 13 amino acids. Germline CDR1 and CDR2: SGHRS and YFSETQ. The ends were cut back, 1 base at V and 7 bases at J, with 11 bases in the middle. CDR3 coding DNA: TGCGCCAGCAGCTTGTTAGGGGCCAGTGAAGCTTTCTTT. Residues: CASSLLGASEAFF.

There are a few counts of this clonotype. V is TRBV3-1 and J is TRBJ2-1; 9 bases are a match to TRBD2. Per germline, CDR1 LGHDT and CDR2 YNNKEL (reference sequence). The CDR3 has 15 amino acids. Germline trimming cut 7 bases from V and 7 bases from J; bases unmatched to any gene: 11. CDR3 nucleotides: TGTGCCAGCATGGAGCGGGGGGCGGCTTTGAATGAGCAGTTCTTC. The encoded protein is CASMERGAALNEQFF.

The genes are TRBV27 and TRBJ2-2, with unresolved D. The V gene lost 5 bases and the J gene lost 0 bases, with 4 bases spanning the gap. In germline, CDR1 is MNHEY, CDR2 SMNVEV (reference sequence). The CDR3 runs 13 residues. CDR3 region: CASSTANTGELFF. The CDR3 nucleotides read TGTGCCAGCAGTACCGCGAACACCGGGGAGCTGTTTTTT.

The J gene is TRBJ1-6, the V gene TRBV20-1; 9 positions match TRBD1. The CDR3 runs to 14 residues. Trimming at V came to 5 bases and at J to 9 bases, leaving 8 bases not matched to a gene. Germline loops: CDR1 DFQATT, CDR2 SNEGSKA (reference sequence). DNA of the CDR3: TGCAGTGCTCGGGACAGGGTAATGGGTTCACCCCTCCACTTT. The encoded protein is CSARDRVMGSPLHF.

This clonotype has only a few counts. The chain links TRBV9 to TRBJ2-1; D may be TRBD1 (6 bases). Germline CDR1 reads SGDLS; CDR2 reads YYNGEE. This CDR3 has 12 amino acids. Trimming removed 2 bases at V and 13 bases at J, with 13 bases between. CDR3 nucleotide sequence: TGTGCCAGCAGCGTCTCCGGGACACCCCAGTTCTTC. Encoded protein: CASSVSGTPQFF.